This note documents a single T cell receptor (beta chain) sequence. These data belong to a study of blood T cell repertoires in COVID-19. The wider study: The origin of the acute and convalescent COVID-19 samples was the United States, Italy and Spain. T cells, B-cell-depleted T cells, or PBMCs provided the cDNA or gDNA that served as material.

In the original processing: Nucleated cell counts were estimated from reference gene primer amplification. The table came from immunoSEQ multiplex PCR; TCRdb's copy has only in-frame clones and leaves some out. V and J calls plus clone size are reproduced from that table; the DNA served to infer D and trimming. This table has a few hundred thousand clones, about 91% appearing once. Trimming removed 3 bases at V and 0 bases at J, with 12 bases between. The CDR3 has 16 amino acids. Per the germline V gene, CDR1 is MDHEN and CDR2 is SYDVKM. The sequencing input was peripheral blood. This clonotype was obtained from a woman younger than 45 who had recovered from COVID-19. V is TRBV28 and J is TRBJ1-3, with D maybe TRBD1 (5 bases). The CDR3 reads CASSFGGALSGNTIYF. CDR3 sequence (DNA): TGTGCCAGCAGTTTCGGAGGGGCCCTCTCTGGAAACACCATATATTTT.